Shown below are 6 T cell receptor beta chains from a single sample sequenced in a study of spatial heterogeneity in lung cancer. Using its own MiXCR run on the 5' RACE reads, TCRdb lists one record per CDR3 protein. The table includes over 50,000 distinct CDR3 sequences, around 6% detected once. Time point here: sample taken at primary tumor resection. The source material was PBMCs, sampled at surgery. These receptors came from a female donor with early-stage non-small cell lung cancer.

This clonotype was seen only a few times. The chain couples TRBV20-1 to TRBJ2-3; 7 bases line up with TRBD2. CDR1 is DFQATT, CDR2 SNEGSKA, per germline (reference sequence). The CDR3 length is 14 residues. Losses at the gene ends were 2 bases for V and 0 bases for J; bases not matched to a gene: 2. The CDR3 loop reads CSARFGGSTDTQYF. CDR3 DNA sequence: TGCAGTGCTAGATTCGGGGGGAGCACAGATACGCAGTATTTT.

This rearrangement joins TRBV7-2 to TRBJ1-5; TRBD1 is a possible D gene (6 bases). The CDR3 loop spans 14 amino acids. CDR1 and CDR2 (germline): SGHTA, FQGNSA. Trimming took off 5 bases at V and 2 bases at J, with 10 bases between the two ends. The CDR3 loop reads CASSHREGNQPQHF. The CDR3 DNA reads as TGTGCCAGCAGCCACAGGGAGGGCAATCAGCCCCAGCATTTT.

This clonotype was counted at least ten times. V is TRBV12-3 or TRBV12-4 and J is TRBJ2-7; D is unclear. The ends were cut back, 3 bases at V and 2 bases at J, with 2 bases in the middle. The CDR3 extends over 11 amino acids. Here the CDR3 reads CASSFAYEQYF. CDR3 nucleotides: TGTGCCAGCAGTTTTGCCTACGAGCAGTACTTC.

This clonotype was counted at least ten times. The J gene is TRBJ2-3, the V gene TRBV18, with a possible D match to TRBD1 (5 bases). Germline V gene data show CDR1 as KGHSH and CDR2 as LQKENI. The CDR3 length is 16 residues. V lost 5 bases, J lost 3 bases, and 18 bases lay in between. CDR3 protein: CASSSRTSLGTDTQYF. The CDR3 DNA reads TGTGCCAGCTCATCCCGGACATCCTTAGGAACAGATACGCAGTATTTT.

The sample holds many counts of this clonotype. The V call is TRBV3-1, the J call TRBJ2-1; TRBD2 matches 8 bases. The CDR3 is 16 residues long. The V gene end was trimmed by 0 bases and the J gene end by 7 bases; junction bases not matched to a gene: 8. Germline values: CDR1 LGHDT, CDR2 YNNKEL (reference sequence). The CDR3 region has the DNA TGTGCCAGCAGCCAAGATCGCCAGCGGGAGCGAAATGAGCAGTTCTTC. This encodes CASSQDRQRERNEQFF.

This clonotype came up a few times. The genes are TRBV25-1 and TRBJ2-2, with D hard to call. In germline, CDR1 is MGHDK, CDR2 SYGVNS. The CDR3 has 14 amino acids. With 5 bases removed from V and 2 bases from J, the gap between germline ends came to 9 bases. The CDR3 sequence is CASSQTVNTGELFF. In nucleotides, the CDR3 is TGTGCCAGCAGTCAGACTGTTAACACCGGGGAGCTGTTTTTT. Using reference TRBV25-1 and TRBJ2-2 for the parts outside the CDR3, the full variable domain is EADIYQTPRYLVIGTGKKITLECSQTMGHDKMYWYQQDPGMELHLIHYSYGVNSTEKGDLSSESTVSRIRTEHFPLTLESARPSHTSQYLCASSQTVNTGELFFGEGSRLTVL.